One and the same sample provided the 14 T cell receptor beta chains below, sequenced in a study of PD-1 blockade in classical Hodgkin lymphoma. Repertoires were generated with immunoSEQ multiplex PCR, while TCRdb's copy carries only in-frame clones and drops some. The repertoire holds some 96,000 clones, with roughly 83% as singletons. All patients experienced relapse after autologous stem cell transplantation, and brentuximab vedotin exposure was variable. This material consisted of peripheral blood mononuclear cells (PBMCs), taken at baseline. These receptors were taken from a human donor with classical Hodgkin lymphoma.

The rearrangement uses TRBV6-5 and TRBJ1-5; D is ambiguous. The CDR3 is 14 residues long. Germline V gene sequence: CDR1 MNHEY, CDR2 SVGAGI. Trimming took 0 bases from V and 0 from J, leaving 3 bases between them. CDR3 sequence: CASSYSASNQPQHF. In DNA form, the CDR3 reads TGTGCCAGCAGTTACTCGGCTAGCAATCAGCCCCAGCATTTT.

V and J are TRBV7-8 and TRBJ1-1; no definite D call. Germline V gene data show CDR1 as SGHVS and CDR2 as FQNEAQ. Trimming cost V 3 bases and J 8 bases, with 10 bases left between them. The CDR3 consists of 12 residues. CDR3 sequence (DNA): TGTGCCAGCAGCTTGGGGAGTCTGGAAGCTTTCTTT. This codes for CASSLGSLEAFF.

A few counts support this clone. This rearrangement joins TRBV6-6 to TRBJ2-4, with 7 positions matching TRBD1. CDR3 size: 13 residues. The ends lost 6 bases at V and 8 bases at J; junction bases unmatched: 7. Germline CDR1 MNHNY, CDR2 SVGAGI (reference sequence). The CDR3 region is CASSDRAEDIQYF. The DNA of the CDR3 is TGTGCCAGCAGCGACAGGGCGGAAGACATTCAGTACTTC.

The chain couples TRBV5-1 to TRBJ2-7, with D perhaps matching TRBD1 (6 bases). Germline V lookup: CDR1 SGHRS, CDR2 YFSETQ. Deletions cut 4 bases from V and 3 bases from J, with 11 bases between. This CDR3 is 13 amino acids long. The CDR3 reads CASSPDRLYEQYF. CDR3 DNA sequence: TGCGCCAGCAGCCCGGACAGACTCTACGAGCAGTACTTC.

This clone was seen just once. The chain has TRBV27 and TRBJ2-3, with D perhaps TRBD2 (6 bases). CDR1 and CDR2 from the germline V gene are MNHEY and SMNVEV (reference sequence). V lost 4 bases and J lost 4, with 18 bases in between. The CDR3 has 16 residues. The CDR3 region is CASSSLGAVAADTQYF. DNA of the CDR3: TGTGCCAGCAGTTCCCTCGGCGCGGTAGCGGCAGATACGCAGTATTTT.

The chain is built from TRBV4-2 and TRBJ1-2; weak D call: TRBD1 (6 bases). This CDR3 has 16 amino acids. Germline values: CDR1 LGHNA, CDR2 YNFKEQ. V was trimmed by 2 bases and J by 8 bases, leaving 21 bases between them. The DNA of the CDR3 is TGTGCCAGCAGCCAAACACAGGGTCGGGGGGGCGAAGGCTACACCTTC. This sequence encodes CASSQTQGRGGEGYTF.

The CDR3 region has the DNA TGCGCCAGCAGCTTGACGGCGGGAGGGTCCTACAATGAGCAGTTCTTC. It specifies CASSLTAGGSYNEQFF. The V and J genes are TRBV5-1 and TRBJ2-1; TRBD2 matches at 9 bases. V trimming: 1 base; J trimming: 1 base; junction bases outside the gene matches: 3. The germline V gene has CDR1 SGHRS and CDR2 YFSETQ. The CDR3 runs to 16 residues.

The chain combines TRBV28 with TRBJ2-7, with D perhaps matching TRBD1 (8 bases). Looked up from germline, CDR1 is MDHEN and CDR2 is SYDVKM. The CDR3 loop spans 15 amino acids. V was cut by 8 bases and J by 2 bases, with 19 bases left in between. The CDR3 bases are TGTGCCAGCCGAACGACAGGGGAGGGAACCTACGAGCAGTACTTC. The encoded protein is CASRTTGEGTYEQYF.

The sample holds one count of this clone. V usage is TRBV6-1 and J usage is TRBJ2-4, with a tentative D call TRBD1 (6 bases). Germline loops: CDR1 MNHNS, CDR2 SASEGT. V lost 4 bases and J 0 bases, leaving 13 bases between the germline ends. The CDR3 is made up of 16 amino acids. In nucleotides, the CDR3 is TGTGCCAGCAGTGTCCCAGGGGTACTAGCCAAAAACATTCAGTACTTC. Its protein product is CASSVPGVLAKNIQYF.

This clone was detected only a few times. The chain carries TRBV18 and TRBJ2-3; TRBD1 is a possible D gene (6 bases). The V gene lost 2 bases and the J gene lost 2 bases, with 14 bases spanning the gap. This CDR3 has 16 residues. Germline V lookup: CDR1 KGHSH, CDR2 LQKENI. Here the CDR3 DNA reads TGTGCCAGCTCACCAACCAGGGGCGGGTACACAGATACGCAGTATTTT. It translates to CASSPTRGGYTDTQYF.

Only one count was recorded for this clone. The chain links TRBV7-9 to TRBJ2-7, with 9 positions matching TRBD1. Germline assignment: CDR1 SEHNR and CDR2 FQNEAQ (reference sequence). The trim removed 5 bases at V and 4 bases at J, leaving 12 bases unmatched. This CDR3 is 16 amino acids long. The CDR3, as DNA: TGTGCCAGCAGCCAAACACTAGGACAGGGGTCATACGAGCAGTACTTC. It yields the protein CASSQTLGQGSYEQYF.

This sequence joins TRBV21-1 and TRBJ1-2. TRBV21-1 is tagged as a pseudogene. This CDR3 has 14 residues. CDR3 DNA sequence: TGTGCCAGCAGCAAAGCCGTGTCCGGCCTCGGCTACACCTTC. As protein: CASSKAVSGLGYTF.

The chain has TRBV19 and TRBJ2-3; 11 bases map to TRBD2. In germline, CDR1 is LNHDA, CDR2 SQIVND (reference sequence). V trimming: 4 bases; J trimming: 7 bases; junction bases outside the gene matches: 7. There are 15 residues in the CDR3. CDR3 in amino acids: CASSTLAGVFNTQYF. CDR3 nucleotide sequence: TGTGCCAGTAGTACACTAGCGGGAGTCTTTAATACGCAGTATTTT.

This clone was seen a single time. This sequence joins TRBV28 and TRBJ1-2; D is unresolved. The CDR3 consists of 10 residues. V lost 6 bases and J lost 6, with 5 bases in between. Per germline, CDR1 MDHEN and CDR2 SYDVKM. The CDR3 DNA reads TGTGCCAGCAGAGACAATGGCTACACCTTC. Its protein product is CASRDNGYTF.